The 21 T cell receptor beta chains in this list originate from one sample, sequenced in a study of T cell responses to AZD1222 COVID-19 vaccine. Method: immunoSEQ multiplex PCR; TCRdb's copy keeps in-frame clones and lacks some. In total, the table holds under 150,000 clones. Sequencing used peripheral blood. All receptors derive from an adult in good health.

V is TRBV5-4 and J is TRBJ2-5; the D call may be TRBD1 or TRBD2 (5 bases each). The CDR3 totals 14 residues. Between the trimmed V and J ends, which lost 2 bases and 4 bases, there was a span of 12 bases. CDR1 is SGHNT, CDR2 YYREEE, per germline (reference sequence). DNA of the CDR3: TGTGCCAGCAGCTTTCTTACGGGGCGAGAGACCCAGTACTTC. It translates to CASSFLTGRETQYF.

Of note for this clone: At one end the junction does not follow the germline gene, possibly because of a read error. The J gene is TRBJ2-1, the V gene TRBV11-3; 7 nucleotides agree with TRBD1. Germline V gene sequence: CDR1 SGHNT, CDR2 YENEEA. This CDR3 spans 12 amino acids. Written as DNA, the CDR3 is TGTGCCAGCAGCTCTCCCCCCGGGACAGACGTCTTC. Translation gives CASSSPPGTDVF.

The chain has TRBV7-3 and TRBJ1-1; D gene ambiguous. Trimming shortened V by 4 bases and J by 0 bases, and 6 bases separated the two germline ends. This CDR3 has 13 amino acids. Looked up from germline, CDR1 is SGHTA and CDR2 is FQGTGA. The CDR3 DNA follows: TGTGCCAGCAGCTCCCAGATGAACACTGAAGCTTTCTTT. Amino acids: CASSSQMNTEAFF.

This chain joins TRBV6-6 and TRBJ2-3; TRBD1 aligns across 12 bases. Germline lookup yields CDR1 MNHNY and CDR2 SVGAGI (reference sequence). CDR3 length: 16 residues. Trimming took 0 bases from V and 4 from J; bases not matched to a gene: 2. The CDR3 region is CASSYSGQGAPDTQYF. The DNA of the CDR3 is TGTGCCAGCAGTTACTCGGGACAGGGGGCGCCAGATACGCAGTATTTT.

CDR3 amino acids: CASSFAGGDTEAFF. The DNA of the CDR3 is TGTGCCAGCAGTTTTGCAGGGGGCGACACTGAAGCTTTCTTT. The chain joins TRBV27 to TRBJ1-1; 8 nucleotides line up with TRBD1. V shed 3 bases, J shed 3 bases, and the junction held 3 bases outside the gene matches. Germline V CDR1 and CDR2: MNHEY, SMNVEV (reference sequence). The CDR3 extends over 14 amino acids.

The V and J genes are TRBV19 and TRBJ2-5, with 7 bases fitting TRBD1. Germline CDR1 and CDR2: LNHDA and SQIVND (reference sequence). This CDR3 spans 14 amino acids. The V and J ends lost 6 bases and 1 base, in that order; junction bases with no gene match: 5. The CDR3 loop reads CASSTTGIQETQYF. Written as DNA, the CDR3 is TGTGCCAGTAGCACGACAGGGATCCAAGAGACCCAGTACTTC.

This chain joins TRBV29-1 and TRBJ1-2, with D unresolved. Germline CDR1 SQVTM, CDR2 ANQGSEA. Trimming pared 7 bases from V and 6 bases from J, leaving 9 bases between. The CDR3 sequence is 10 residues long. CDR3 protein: CSAGEDGYTF. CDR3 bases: TGCAGCGCTGGGGAGGATGGCTACACCTTC. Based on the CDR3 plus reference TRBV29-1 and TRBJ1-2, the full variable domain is SAVISQKPSRDICQRGTSLTIQCQVDSQVTMMFWYRQQPGQSLTLIATANQGSEATYESGFVIDKFPISRPNLTFSTLTVSNMSPEDSSIYLCSAGEDGYTFGSGTRLTVV.

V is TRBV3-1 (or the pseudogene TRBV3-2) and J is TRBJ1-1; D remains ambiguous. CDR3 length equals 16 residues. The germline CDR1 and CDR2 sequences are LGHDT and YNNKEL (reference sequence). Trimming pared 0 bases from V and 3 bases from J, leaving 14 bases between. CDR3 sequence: CASSQDSGRADTEAFF. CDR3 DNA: TGTGCCAGCAGCCAAGATTCGGGGAGGGCGGACACTGAAGCTTTCTTT.

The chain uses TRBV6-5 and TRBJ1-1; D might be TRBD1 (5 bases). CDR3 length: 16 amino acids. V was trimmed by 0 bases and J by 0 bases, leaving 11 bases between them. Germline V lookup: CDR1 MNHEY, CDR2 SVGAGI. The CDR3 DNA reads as TGTGCCAGCAGTTACTCCATCCCAGGGATGAACACTGAAGCTTTCTTT. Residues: CASSYSIPGMNTEAFF.

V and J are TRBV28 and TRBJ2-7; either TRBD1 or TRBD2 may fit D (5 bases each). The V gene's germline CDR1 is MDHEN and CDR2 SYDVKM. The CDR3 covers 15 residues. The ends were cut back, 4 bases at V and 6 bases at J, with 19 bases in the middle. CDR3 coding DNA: TGTGCCAGCAGTTCACCGGGACCCCGGTGGTTCGAGCAGTACTTC. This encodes CASSSPGPRWFEQYF.

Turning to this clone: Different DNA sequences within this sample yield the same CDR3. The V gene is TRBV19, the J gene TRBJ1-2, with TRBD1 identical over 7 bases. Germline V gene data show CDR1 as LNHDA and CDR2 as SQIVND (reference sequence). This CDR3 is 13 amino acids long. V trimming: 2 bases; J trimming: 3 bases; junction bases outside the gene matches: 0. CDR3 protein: CASSITGDYGYTF. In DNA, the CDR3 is TGTGCCAGTAGTATAACAGGGGACTATGGCTACACCTTC.

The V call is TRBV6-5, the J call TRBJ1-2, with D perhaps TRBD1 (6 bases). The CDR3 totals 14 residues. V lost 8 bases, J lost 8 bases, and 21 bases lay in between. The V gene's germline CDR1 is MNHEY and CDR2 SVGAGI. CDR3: CASGRGGLVRGYTF. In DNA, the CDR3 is TGTGCCAGCGGAAGAGGGGGGCTGGTCCGCGGCTACACCTTC.

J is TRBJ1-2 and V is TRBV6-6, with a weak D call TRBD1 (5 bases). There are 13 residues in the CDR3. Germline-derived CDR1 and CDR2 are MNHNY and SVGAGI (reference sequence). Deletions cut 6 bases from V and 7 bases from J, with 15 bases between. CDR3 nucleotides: TGTGCCAGCAGCGATATGGCAGGGAGTGGCTACACCTTC. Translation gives CASSDMAGSGYTF.

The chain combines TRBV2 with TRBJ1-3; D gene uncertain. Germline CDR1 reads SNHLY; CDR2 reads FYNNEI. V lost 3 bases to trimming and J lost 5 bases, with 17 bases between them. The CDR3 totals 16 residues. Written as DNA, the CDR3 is TGTGCCAGCAGTGATACCCCCGGTCCACCCCGAAACACCATATATTTT. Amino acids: CASSDTPGPPRNTIYF.

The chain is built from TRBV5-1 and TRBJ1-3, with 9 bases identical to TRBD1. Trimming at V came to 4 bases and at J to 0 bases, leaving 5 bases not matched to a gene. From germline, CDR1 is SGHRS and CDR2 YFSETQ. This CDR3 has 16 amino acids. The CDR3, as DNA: TGCGCCAGCAGCACGGGACAGGGACACTCTGGAAACACCATATATTTT. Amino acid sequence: CASSTGQGHSGNTIYF.

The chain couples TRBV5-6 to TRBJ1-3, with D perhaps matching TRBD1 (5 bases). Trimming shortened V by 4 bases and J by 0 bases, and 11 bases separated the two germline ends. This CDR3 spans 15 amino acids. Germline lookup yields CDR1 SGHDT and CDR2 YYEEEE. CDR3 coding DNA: TGTGCCAGCAGCCTCGGACAAGACTCTGGAAACACCATATATTTT. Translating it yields CASSLGQDSGNTIYF.

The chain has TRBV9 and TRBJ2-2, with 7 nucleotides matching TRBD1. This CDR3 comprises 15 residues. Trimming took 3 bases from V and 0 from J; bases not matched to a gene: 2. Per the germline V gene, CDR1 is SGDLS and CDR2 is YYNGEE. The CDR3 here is CASSAGTANTGELFF. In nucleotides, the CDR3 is TGTGCCAGCAGCGCCGGGACAGCGAACACCGGGGAGCTGTTTTTT.

CDR3 loop: CASSPRDSRLYEQYF. The CDR3 DNA reads as TGTGCCAGCAGCCCACGGGACTCCCGACTCTACGAGCAGTACTTC. The rearrangement links TRBV7-2 to TRBJ2-7, with D possibly matching TRBD2 (6 bases). Germline V gene data show CDR1 as SGHTA and CDR2 as FQGNSA. The CDR3 has 15 residues. The germline V and J ends were trimmed by 5 bases and 3 bases, with 17 bases remaining between them.

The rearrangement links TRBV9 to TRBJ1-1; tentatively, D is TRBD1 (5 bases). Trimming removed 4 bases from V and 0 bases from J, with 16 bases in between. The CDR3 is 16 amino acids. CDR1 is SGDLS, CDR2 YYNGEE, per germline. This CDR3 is CASSPSPGPLNTEAFF. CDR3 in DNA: TGTGCCAGCAGCCCTTCGCCGGGACCGTTGAACACTGAAGCTTTCTTT. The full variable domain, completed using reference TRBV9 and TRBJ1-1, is DSGVTQTPKHLITATGQRVTLRCSPRSGDLSVYWYQQSLDQGLQFLIQYYNGEERAKGNILERFSAQQFPDLHSELNLSSLELGDSALYFCASSPSPGPLNTEAFFGQGTRLTVV.

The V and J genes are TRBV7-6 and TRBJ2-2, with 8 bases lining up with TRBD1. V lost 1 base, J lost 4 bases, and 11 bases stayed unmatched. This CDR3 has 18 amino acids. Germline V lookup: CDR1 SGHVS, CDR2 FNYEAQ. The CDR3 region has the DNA TGTGCCAGCAGCTTAGGGCCGGGAGCAGGGGGCCCCACCGGGGAGCTGTTTTTT. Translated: CASSLGPGAGGPTGELFF. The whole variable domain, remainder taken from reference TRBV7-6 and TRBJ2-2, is GAGVSQSPRYKVTKRGQDVALRCDPISGHVSLYWYRQALGQGPEFLTYFNYEAQQDKSGLPNDRFSAERPEGSISTLTIQRTEQRDSAMYRCASSLGPGAGGPTGELFFGEGSRLTVL.

CDR3 in DNA: TGTGCCAGCAGCCAAACGGGGAGCAACTATGGCTACACCTTC. It encodes CASSQTGSNYGYTF. The chain recombines TRBV14 with TRBJ1-2; D uncertain. The CDR3 is 14 residues long. V gave up 2 bases and J gave up 2 bases, with 9 bases separating them. The germline CDR1 and CDR2 sequences are SGHDN and FVKESK.